Each of the 30 T cell receptor beta chains below was sequenced from the same sample in a study of metastatic and nonmetastatic thyroid tumors (dated by TCRdb to 2018 to 2021). Library construction relied on PCR. The sequencing machine was an Illumina HiSeq 4000. The public sequencing data were trimmed at Q25 with fastp and processed into clonotypes with MiXCR by TCRdb, which kept only in-frame beta chains. The sample table contains 25,000 to 30,000 clones; only one count was recorded for around 3.5% of them. The ten largest clones take up 3% to 3.5% of the sample. No patient had received any treatment before thyroid surgery. The sample taken for sequencing was blood. The receptor source for this set is a male donor with papillary thyroid cancer or a benign thyroid nodule (not recorded which). Some clones in this sample may be carry-over from other donors' samples.

This clone was observed many times. The chain couples TRBV29-1 to TRBJ2-1; D gene unclear. In germline, CDR1 is SQVTM, CDR2 ANQGSEA. Trimming removed 4 bases from V and 0 bases from J, with 10 bases in between. CDR3 length: 14 residues. In nucleotides, the CDR3 is TGCAGCGTTGCCCAACTCGGCTCCTACAATGAGCAGTTCTTC. Amino acids: CSVAQLGSYNEQFF.

This clone has ten or more counts. The chain carries TRBV7-9 and TRBJ2-5, with D possibly being TRBD2 (6 bases). The CDR3 has 14 residues. From germline, CDR1 is SEHNR and CDR2 FQNEAQ (reference sequence). The V end was cut by 5 bases, the J end by 5 bases, with 15 bases between. CDR3 coding DNA: TGTGCCAGCAGCCCCGGGAGAGGGGAGGAGACCCAGTACTTC. Its protein is CASSPGRGEETQYF.

This clone appeared many times. The chain combines TRBV4-3 with TRBJ2-7; 7 nucleotides line up with TRBD2. Germline V gene lookup returns CDR1 LGHNA and CDR2 YSLEER. Germline trimming cut 5 bases from V and 2 bases from J; bases unmatched to any gene: 3. The CDR3 consists of 13 residues. The CDR3 sequence: CASSAGVPYEQYF. DNA for the CDR3: TGCGCCAGCAGCGCGGGAGTTCCCTACGAGCAGTACTTC.

This clone was found many times. V usage is TRBV18 and J usage is TRBJ2-7; maybe TRBD1 (5 bases). Germline CDR1 is KGHSH and CDR2 is LQKENI. Trimming took off 6 bases at V and 2 bases at J, with 17 bases between the two ends. The CDR3 runs 15 residues. In nucleotides, the CDR3 is TGTGCCAGCTCTCCAGGGCCCATTATTCCCTACGAGCAGTACTTC. Translated, it gives CASSPGPIIPYEQYF.

The table lists this clone with a few counts. The chain couples TRBV28 to TRBJ1-3; perhaps TRBD1 as D (6 bases). The CDR3 is 13 amino acids. Trimming took off 4 bases at V and 3 bases at J, with 7 bases between the two ends. Germline lookup yields CDR1 MDHEN and CDR2 SYDVKM. This CDR3 reads CASSWGHGNTIYF. The DNA for the CDR3 is TGTGCCAGCAGTTGGGGACATGGAAACACCATATATTTT.

The sample holds many counts of this clone. The CDR3 DNA reads TGTGCCAGCAGTTTATTCGCCGACACCCGTGAAGCTTTCTTT. Its protein is CASSLFADTREAFF. The rearrangement links TRBV28 to TRBJ1-1; D is unclear. The CDR3 loop spans 14 amino acids. The germline V gene has CDR1 MDHEN and CDR2 SYDVKM. The V gene lost 1 base and the J gene lost 7 bases, with 13 bases spanning the gap.

This clone was seen a handful of times. V and J are TRBV27 and TRBJ2-7; D might be TRBD2 (5 bases). The CDR3 loop spans 15 amino acids. Trimming removed 5 bases from V and 3 bases from J, with 17 bases in between. The germline V gene encodes CDR1 MNHEY and CDR2 SMNVEV (reference sequence). The CDR3 DNA is TGTGCCAGCAGTACGCCCTCCGGAGGAAACTACGAGCAGTACTTC. Translating it yields CASSTPSGGNYEQYF.

This clone has ten or more counts. At the DNA level, this CDR3 is encoded by other sequences in the same sample as well. The gene calls are TRBV15 and TRBJ2-5; 7 bases align to TRBD2. J lost 5 bases, V lost 2 bases, and 8 bases had no gene match. This CDR3 contains 15 residues. Germline V gene data show CDR1 as LNHNV and CDR2 as YYDKDF (reference sequence). The CDR3 DNA follows: TGTGCCACCAGCAGACGAAGACTAGCTGGGGAGACCCAGTACTTC. Encoded protein: CATSRRRLAGETQYF.

There are many counts of this clone. The rearrangement joins TRBV4-1 to TRBJ2-1; 8 bases fit TRBD2. The CDR3 spans 15 residues. Per the germline V gene, CDR1 is MGHRA and CDR2 is YSYEKL. The trim removed 1 base at V and 2 bases at J, leaving 1 base unmatched. The DNA for the CDR3 is TGCGCCAGCAGCCAAGCGGGGGGGCCCTACAATGAGCAGTTCTTC. This encodes CASSQAGGPYNEQFF.

This clone is termed medium-sized (0.01 to 0.1%). The chain is built from TRBV6-1 and TRBJ2-2; TRBD1 matches 11 bases. The CDR3 is made up of 14 amino acids. Germline V gives CDR1 MNHNS, CDR2 SASEGT. V dropped 3 bases and J dropped 6; count of bases not matched to a gene: 0. CDR3 bases: TGTGCCAGCAGTGAGGACAGGGGGCCCGGGGAGCTGTTTTTT. Its protein product is CASSEDRGPGELFF.

This chain connects TRBV5-1 to TRBJ2-3; 7 positions agree with TRBD2. The trim removed 1 base at V and 5 bases at J, leaving 4 bases unmatched. From germline, CDR1 is SGHRS and CDR2 YFSETQ. The CDR3 is made up of 14 amino acids. In nucleotides, the CDR3 is TGCGCCAGCAGCTTGTCATTAGCGGGAGATACGCAGTATTTT. Encoded protein: CASSLSLAGDTQYF.

In this sample, this clone turned up a few times. The V and J genes are TRBV20-1 and TRBJ1-2; no definite D call. The CDR3 length is 13 residues. Trimming left V 0 bases short and J 2 bases short, with 7 bases between. CDR1 DFQATT and CDR2 SNEGSKA come from the germline V gene (reference sequence). The CDR3 DNA sequence: TGCAGTGCTAGAGATGCGCGGAACTATGGCTACACCTTC. Its translation is CSARDARNYGYTF.

This clone is medium-sized. The gene calls are TRBV12-3 or TRBV12-4 and TRBJ1-3, with D uncertain. The CDR3 extends over 12 amino acids. With 7 bases removed from V and 4 bases from J, the gap between germline ends came to 8 bases. CDR3 residues: CASTVSGNTIYF. The CDR3 DNA reads as TGTGCCAGCACGGTTTCGGGAAACACCATATATTTT.

This clone has only a few counts. A much larger clone is a single base away; this may be a read error. The chain couples TRBV20-1 to TRBJ2-4; no firm D call. Germline V gene data show CDR1 as DFQATT and CDR2 as SNEGSKA (reference sequence). Trimming took off 6 bases at V and 0 bases at J, with 15 bases between the two ends. The CDR3 runs to 15 residues. The CDR3 here is CSARLIDEAKNIQYF. The DNA of the CDR3 is TGCAGTGCCCGTCTCATTGACGAAGCCAAAAACATTCAGTACTTC.

This clone occurred many times. The V gene is TRBV7-2, the J gene TRBJ2-1; TRBD1 agrees at 10 bases. The germline CDR1 and CDR2 sequences are SGHTA and FQGNSA. The J segment lost 5 bases and the V segment lost 7 bases, leaving 5 bases of the junction unmatched. CDR3 length: 14 residues. The CDR3 protein is CASNGDRGHNEQFF. The CDR3, as DNA: TGTGCCAGCAACGGGGACAGGGGCCACAATGAGCAGTTCTTC.

V gene TRBV10-3 combines with J gene TRBJ2-3; the match to TRBD2 covers 10 bases. The CDR3 length is 16 residues. The V and J ends lost 3 bases and 7 bases, in that order; junction bases with no gene match: 10. Germline V lookup: CDR1 ENHRY, CDR2 SYGVKD. As DNA, the CDR3 is TGTGCCATCAGTGACGTACTAGCGGGAAGGACATATACGCAGTATTTT. Protein: CAISDVLAGRTYTQYF.

This clone was found many times. The V call is TRBV7-9, the J call TRBJ1-2; D is possibly TRBD1 (5 bases). The CDR3 covers 16 residues. Germline V lookup: CDR1 SEHNR, CDR2 FQNEAQ (reference sequence). Trimming took 2 bases from V and 6 from J, leaving 19 bases between them. The CDR3 bases are TGTGCCAGCAGCTTATCAGCAGGGAAAGCGGCACATGGCTACACCTTC. Its protein is CASSLSAGKAAHGYTF.

About this clone itself: The conserved phenylalanine or tryptophan is not found at the CDR3 terminus, so this likely reflects a read error. The DNA is omitted, as the CDR3 cannot be located on it reliably, and the CDR3 follows TCRdb's listing. J is TRBJ1-2 and V is TRBV6-1. Germline V gene sequence: CDR1 MNHNS, CDR2 SASEGT. From its first to its last residue, the CDR3 has 11 amino acids. The CDR3 reads CASVGGGGYNL.

This clone has a handful of counts. CDR3 nucleotides: TGTGCTAGTGTTTGTGGACTAGCGGGAGACGGCACAGATACGCAGTATTTT. Amino acid sequence: CASVCGLAGDGTDTQYF. The chain links TRBV12-5 to TRBJ2-3; 13 bases map to TRBD2. The CDR3 is made up of 17 amino acids. Trimming cost V 7 bases and J 1 base; bases outside gene matches: 8. Germline V gene lookup returns CDR1 LGHNT and CDR2 FRNRAP. Complete variable domain (other parts from reference TRBV12-5 and TRBJ2-3): DARVTQTPRHKVTEMGQEVTMRCQPILGHNTVFWYRQTMMQGLELLAYFRNRAPLDDSGMPKDRFSAEMPDATLATLKIQPSEPRDSAVYFCASVCGLAGDGTDTQYFGPGTRLTVL.

This clone came up a few times. This chain connects TRBV28 to TRBJ1-2, with D maybe TRBD1 (6 bases). V gave up 5 bases and J gave up 4 bases, with 14 bases separating them. Germline-derived CDR1 and CDR2 are MDHEN and SYDVKM. This CDR3 has 14 amino acids. The CDR3 nucleotides are TGTGCCAGCAGTCGGACAGAAAAGCTCTATGGCTACACCTTC. It codes for CASSRTEKLYGYTF.

This clone was observed many times. The chain has TRBV7-6 and TRBJ2-7, with D possibly matching TRBD2 (5 bases). V was cut by 5 bases and J by 2 bases, with 16 bases left in between. The V gene's germline CDR1 is SGHVS and CDR2 FNYEAQ. The CDR3 sequence is 15 residues long. The CDR3 DNA sequence: TGTGCCAGCAGCCAACAAACGGGGAGAGCCTACGAGCAGTACTTC. Translation: CASSQQTGRAYEQYF.

This clone has at least ten counts. The chain carries TRBV28 and TRBJ2-3; TRBD2 agrees at 12 bases. This CDR3 is built from 18 residues. Germline CDR1 reads MDHEN; CDR2 reads SYDVKM. J lost 2 bases, V lost 6 bases, and 12 bases had no gene match. The CDR3 coding sequence is TGTGCCAGCAGCACGCCCTACGGACTAGCGGGAAACACAGATACGCAGTATTTT. The encoded protein is CASSTPYGLAGNTDTQYF.

This clone was observed a handful of times. One end of the junction varies from germline; a read error may be responsible. The rearrangement joins TRBV11-2 to TRBJ1-2; perhaps TRBD1 as D (5 bases). In germline, CDR1 is SGHAT, CDR2 FQNNGV. This CDR3 has 12 residues. CDR3 residues: CAGILEGDGYTF. The CDR3 bases are TGTGCCGGCATCTTAGAAGGGGACGGCTATACCTTC.

By sample share, this clone is medium-sized. The rearrangement uses TRBV9 and TRBJ1-2, with a weak D call TRBD1 (6 bases). Germline V gene lookup returns CDR1 SGDLS and CDR2 YYNGEE. The germline V and J ends were trimmed by 3 bases and 2 bases, with 11 bases remaining between them. The CDR3 contains 14 residues. The CDR3 region has the DNA TGTGCCAGCAGCGGAATAACAGGGAACTATGGCTACACCTTC. Its translation: CASSGITGNYGYTF.

By frequency in the sample, this clone is medium-sized (0.01 to 0.1%). The chain employs TRBV28 and TRBJ1-5; 7 bases map to TRBD1. V gave up 9 bases and J gave up 3 bases; unmatched junction bases: 2. The CDR3 loop spans 12 amino acids. Germline V gives CDR1 MDHEN, CDR2 SYDVKM. The CDR3: CASQGVNQPQHF. CDR3 coding DNA: TGTGCCAGTCAGGGGGTCAATCAGCCCCAGCATTTT.

Concerning this clone itself: One end of the junction varies from germline; a read error may be responsible. The rearrangement joins TRBV24-1 to TRBJ2-2; 7 positions agree with TRBD1. This CDR3 is 15 amino acids long. Germline CDR1 and CDR2: KGHDR and SFDVKD. The CDR3, as DNA: TGTGCCACCAGTCTTAGGGACAGCTACACCGGGGAGATGTTTTTT. Its translation is CATSLRDSYTGEMFF.

The V call is TRBV20-1, the J call TRBJ2-1; weak D call: TRBD2 (6 bases). The CDR3 is made up of 15 amino acids. Trimming shortened V by 3 bases and J by 4 bases, and 16 bases separated the two germline ends. Looked up from germline, CDR1 is DFQATT and CDR2 is SNEGSKA (reference sequence). CDR3: CSASAASALYNEQFF. The CDR3 DNA reads as TGCAGTGCTAGTGCGGCTAGCGCACTATACAATGAGCAGTTCTTC.

This clone has ten or more counts. A single base separates this from a much larger clone, so it may be a read error. V is TRBV28 and J is TRBJ1-3; D uncertain. Per the germline V gene, CDR1 is MDHEN and CDR2 is SYDVKM. This CDR3 contains 12 residues. In DNA form, the CDR3 reads TGTGCCGGCAGTTCGAATGGAAACACCATATATTTT. It is translated as CAGSSNGNTIYF.

There are many counts of this clone. This rearrangement joins TRBV29-1 to TRBJ2-1; no clear D gene. This CDR3 has 13 residues. V shed 4 bases and J shed 2 bases, with 9 bases lying between them. Germline-derived CDR1 and CDR2 are SQVTM and ANQGSEA. DNA of the CDR3: TGCAGCGTTGGTCCCCGACCCTACAATGAGCAGTTCTTC. Amino acids: CSVGPRPYNEQFF.

By share, this clone counts as medium-sized. The chain employs TRBV6-2 or TRBV6-3 and TRBJ1-1; D gene uncertain. The CDR3 spans 16 residues. Trimming left V 2 bases short and J 0 bases short, with 13 bases between. CDR1 and CDR2 from the germline V gene are MNHEY and SVGEGT. As DNA, the CDR3 is TGTGCCAGCAGTTACGCGGTCGGGTCCATGAACACTGAAGCTTTCTTT. Translating it yields CASSYAVGSMNTEAFF.